The 10 T cell receptor beta chains below all came from one sample that was sequenced in a study of long-term antiretroviral therapy in people with HIV (dated by TCRdb to between 2021 and 2024). The immunoSEQ hsTCRB v3.0 assay was used at survey level resolution to sequence the TRB variable region. The clones in this table, taken by TCRdb from immuneACCESS, are in-frame only. Not every clone is retained; where verified, under half of the shortfall comes from an unresolved V gene, and the cause of the rest is unknown. In all, the sample holds 30,000 to 35,000 clones, and roughly 79% of those were seen once. The biggest ten clones account for around 8% of the sample. Sequences were derived from unsorted PBMCs, sampled 3.1 years after starting antiretroviral therapy. All receptors derive from a woman aged 50 to 65 with HIV.

The V gene is TRBV6-1, the J gene TRBJ2-6; 9 bases match TRBD1. Germline assignment: CDR1 MNHNS and CDR2 SASEGT. The length of the CDR3 is 18 residues. V lost 4 bases to trimming and J lost 0 bases; unmatched junction nucleotides: 7. CDR3 amino acids: CASSGGTGLRSGANVLTF. The DNA of the CDR3 is TGTGCCAGCAGTGGAGGGACAGGGCTGCGCTCTGGGGCCAACGTCCTGACTTTC.

This chain links TRBV10-2 with TRBJ1-1, with D unclear. V gave up 6 bases and J gave up 5 bases, with 16 bases separating them. CDR1 is WSHSY, CDR2 SAAADI, per germline. The CDR3 totals 14 residues. The CDR3 region has the DNA TGCGCCAGCAGCCCTTTGACCCTGGGGACTGAAGCTTTCTTT. This sequence encodes CASSPLTLGTEAFF.

The chain is built from TRBV19 and TRBJ1-5; TRBD1 is a possible D gene (5 bases). Germline V gives CDR1 LNHDA, CDR2 SQIVND (reference sequence). This CDR3 contains 13 residues. Trimming cost V 10 bases and J 2 bases, with 12 bases left between them. CDR3 nucleotide sequence: TGTGCCACGCAGGGAGTCGGCAATCAGCCCCAGCATTTT. Translating gives CATQGVGNQPQHF.

This clone occurred once. The chain joins TRBV9 to TRBJ1-6; D may be TRBD1 (5 bases). V lost 0 bases to trimming and J lost 9 bases, with 19 bases between them. CDR1 SGDLS and CDR2 YYNGEE come from the germline V gene. The CDR3 is 17 residues long. The CDR3 is CASSVATSQGPGSPLHF. The CDR3 DNA follows: TGTGCCAGCAGCGTAGCTACTTCGCAGGGTCCTGGTTCACCCCTCCACTTT.

V and J are TRBV6-5 and TRBJ2-3; no clear D gene. V was clipped by 6 bases and J by 7 bases, with 17 bases between them. Germline V CDR1 and CDR2: MNHEY, SVGAGI. The CDR3 runs to 14 residues. The CDR3 reads CASSPGWYTYTQYF. The CDR3 DNA follows: TGTGCCAGCAGCCCCGGGTGGTACACCTATACGCAGTATTTT.

The sample holds a few counts of this clone. The V gene is TRBV5-1, the J gene TRBJ1-2; maybe TRBD1 (6 bases). CDR3 length equals 12 residues. Per the germline V gene, CDR1 is SGHRS and CDR2 is YFSETQ. Trimming took off 0 bases at V and 10 bases at J, with 10 bases between the two ends. CDR3 region: CASSLGTGTYTF. The DNA for the CDR3 is TGCGCCAGCAGCTTGGGTACAGGGACCTACACCTTC.

The chain has TRBV5-4 and TRBJ1-1, with 7 bases lining up with TRBD1. The germline V gene encodes CDR1 SGHNT and CDR2 YYREEE (reference sequence). CDR3 length: 15 residues. The J segment lost 1 base and the V segment lost 4 bases, leaving 7 bases of the junction unmatched. The CDR3: CASSPRGQTNTEAFF. In DNA, the CDR3 is TGTGCCAGCAGCCCGAGGGGACAGACGAACACTGAAGCTTTCTTT.

This chain links TRBV6-6 with TRBJ1-2, with 8 bases identical to TRBD1. In germline, CDR1 is MNHNY, CDR2 SVGAGI (reference sequence). The CDR3 covers 15 residues. V dropped 2 bases and J dropped 5; count of bases not matched to a gene: 7. The CDR3 DNA sequence: TGTGCCAGCAGTTACGAAGGACAGGGAGGATATGGCTACACCTTC. This gives the protein CASSYEGQGGYGYTF.

The CDR3 is CASSSVVTGLMTDTQYF. CDR3 DNA: TGTGCCAGCAGTTCTGTAGTGACAGGGTTAATGACAGATACGCAGTATTTT. The chain employs TRBV27 and TRBJ2-3; 7 nucleotides match TRBD1. The germline CDR1 and CDR2 sequences are MNHEY and SMNVEV (reference sequence). CDR3 size: 17 residues. With V trimmed by 4 bases and J by 3 bases, 13 bases remained unmatched.

The sample holds a few counts of this clone. V is TRBV5-8 and J is TRBJ2-3, with 7 bases lining up with TRBD1. The CDR3 totals 18 residues. V shed 5 bases, J shed 5 bases, and the junction held 20 bases outside the gene matches. CDR1 is SGHTS and CDR2 is YDEGEE in the germline V gene. The CDR3 spells CASSYRYNEGASIDTQYF. The CDR3 coding sequence is TGTGCCAGCAGTTATCGGTATAACGAGGGGGCCAGTATAGATACGCAGTATTTT. Full variable domain (remainder filled in from reference TRBV5-8 and TRBJ2-3): EAGVTQSPTHLIKTRGQQATLRCSPISGHTSVYWYQQALGLGLQFLLWYDEGEERNRGNFPPRFSGRQFPNYSSELNVNALELEDSALYLCASSYRYNEGASIDTQYFGPGTRLTVL.